The source of this T cell receptor beta chain is a study of cytomegalovirus exposure and HLA in healthy donors. PCR used 60 Vbeta primers and 13 Jbeta primers. Measured with immunoSEQ multiplex PCR; TCRdb has only the in-frame clones, and not every one. This sample has roughly 100,000 clones, with roughly 76% found just once. This clone was seen once. Sequenced: PBMCs. The source of this sequence is a man aged 25 to 45 in good health and CMV-seropositive.

The CDR3 protein is CASSLSASGVLEQYF. The DNA for the CDR3 is TGTGCCAGCAGTTTATCGGCTAGCGGGGTTCTCGAGCAGTACTTC. The rearrangement joins TRBV27 to TRBJ2-7; 9 positions agree with TRBD2. This CDR3 spans 15 amino acids. After removal of 0 bases from V and 6 bases from J, the junction contained 6 bases not matched to a gene. Germline values: CDR1 MNHEY, CDR2 SMNVEV (reference sequence).